The TCR beta chain under discussion was sequenced for a study of cytomegalovirus exposure and HLA in healthy donors. The study's findings and limits: CMV serostatus alone was available as immune exposure information. One later analysis reportedly identified an Asian-associated ancestry cluster that showed fewer N-insertions than the 666-donor mean. The majority of TCR sequences were rare, yet some public TCRs appeared in many donors.

CDR1 and CDR2 from the germline V gene are SGHKS and YYEKEE (reference sequence). The CDR3 contains 13 residues. V was clipped by 1 base and J by 4 bases, with 7 bases between them. Both 60 Vbeta primers and 13 Jbeta primers went into the PCR. Per the authors' pipeline: Later, 65 million to 85 million unique TCR beta chains were counted in an analysis, and roughly 11 million of them were shared. Method: immunoSEQ multiplex PCR; TCRdb's copy keeps in-frame clones and lacks some. V and J calls and clone size are those listed in that table; D and trimming were worked out from the DNA. Of approximately 160,000 clones in the sample, over 75% are singletons; the top ten hold 1% to 1.5%. Note on this clone: What it binds is unknown.

The source material was PBMCs. This receptor was obtained from a man aged 50 to 60 in good health and CMV-seropositive. The V and J genes are TRBV5-5 and TRBJ2-3; D is unclear. The CDR3 loop is CASSLYYSDTQYF. CDR3 DNA: TGTGCCAGCAGCTTGTACTATTCAGATACGCAGTATTTT. The full variable domain, with the rest looked up from reference TRBV5-5 and TRBJ2-3, is DAGVTQSPTHLIKTRGQQVTLRCSPISGHKSVSWYQQVLGQGPQFIFQYYEKEERGRGNFPDRFSARQFPNYSSELNVNALLLGDSALYLCASSLYYSDTQYFGPGTRLTVL.